The 2 T cell receptor beta chains reported below all come from one sample, sequenced in a study of naive and memory T cell subsets. The beta constant-region primer was an equimolar mix of two oligonucleotides covering TRBC1 and TRBC2. The ligated cDNA underwent four PCR rounds using SP2 and nested alpha and beta constant-region primers. Using its own MiXCR run on the UMI-ligation and nested PCR reads, TCRdb lists one record per CDR3 protein. The sample includes 17,000 or so distinct CDR3 sequences, roughly 8.4% of them seen just once. Sequenced input: central memory CD8+ T cells from blood. Source of these receptors: a human donor in good health.

This clonotype was counted ten times or more. This chain uses TRBV4-3 with TRBJ2-7; TRBD1 matches 8 bases. V shed 2 bases, J shed 2 bases, and the junction held 5 bases outside the gene matches. The germline gives CDR1 LGHNA, CDR2 YSLEER. CDR3 length: 15 amino acids. The CDR3 region is CASSQLLTGAYEQYF. CDR3 DNA: TGCGCCAGCAGCCAACTATTGACAGGGGCCTACGAGCAGTACTTC.

J is TRBJ2-1 and V is TRBV4-2; 13 bases agree with TRBD2. Looked up from germline, CDR1 is LGHNA and CDR2 is YNFKEQ. J gave up 7 bases and V 4 bases, and 4 bases lay outside the gene matches. The CDR3 consists of 15 residues. CDR3 sequence (DNA): TGTGCCAGCAGCCTGGGACTAGCGGGGACGAATGAGCAGTTCTTC. It encodes CASSLGLAGTNEQFF.